This T cell receptor (beta chain) was recovered during a study of blood T cell repertoires in COVID-19. TCRdb keeps only in-frame clones here, not all; method: immunoSEQ multiplex PCR. The sample has about 210,000 clones, 80% to 90% seen once. The CDR3 is 15 amino acids. V shed 3 bases, J shed 4 bases, and the junction held 7 bases outside the gene matches. CDR1 is SGDLS, CDR2 YYNGEE, per germline. Specimen: peripheral blood. This TCR was sampled from a man aged 50-60 years with active or convalescent COVID-19. The chain uses TRBV9 and TRBJ1-1, with 9 bases matching TRBD1. This CDR3 reads CASSDGTGRRTEAFF. The DNA for the CDR3 is TGTGCCAGCAGCGACGGGACAGGGCGTCGCACTGAAGCTTTCTTT.